This TCR beta chain originates from a study of shared clonotypes between healthy human individuals (TCRdb year 2020). The study in broad terms: The cohort included a few men and a couple of women between 18 and 49 years of age. Libraries were prepared and TCR repertoires were sequenced by different laboratories using diverse techniques, in order to increase sequencing depth and limit assay-specific biases. Per donor, leukapheresis produced somewhere between about 0.9 and 9.5 billion PBMCs. Blood TCR repertoires of roughly 5 healthy adults were deeply sequenced to estimate repertoire size and the extent of clonotype sharing between individuals. For each donor, CD4 naive and CD4 memory were each run on three plates, CD8 naive on two plates, and CD8 memory on one plate.

Donors were healthy HIV-negative adults with no recently reported acute infections or vaccinations. All donors were Caucasian adults living in Nashville, Tennessee, USA. CD4+ T cells were enriched through magnetic negative selection, after which naive cells were positively selected on CD45RA and the remaining negative fraction served as the memory subset. Blood was collected by leukapheresis, and PBMCs were isolated by Ficoll-Histopaque density gradient centrifugation and then cryopreserved in liquid nitrogen vapor phase. Purity and quantity of every magnetically sorted T cell population were checked by analytical flow cytometry. Genomic DNA was isolated from each sorted fraction and quantified by UV absorbance on a Nanodrop 2000c. Using the deep immunoSEQ assay, TCR CDR3 regions were amplified from genomic DNA by multiplex PCR. Extracted genomic DNA from each cell subset was distributed evenly across all wells of several immunoSEQ 96-well plates, and each plate was treated as a replicate. Each replicate PCR for sorted subsets received 200 ng genomic DNA, equal to about 29,000 T cell genomes. Purified libraries were measured with a Qubit 3.0 fluorometer, size-checked on a Bioanalyzer 2100, and measured again with the KAPA Library Quantification kit. Every immunoSEQ 96-well plate was sequenced on a dedicated single-read 150-cycle Illumina NextSeq 550 flow cell. Turning to the authors' computational methods: Because the immunoSEQ output included only junctional sequences and no quality scores, the filtering could not be the same as the filtering used for full-length reads. To assign V/J genes and CDR3, sequences were annotated using PyIR, a Python wrapper for IgBLAST v1.9, with IMGT germline references. Reads with weak V/J assignments (E-value above 1e-6), missing CDR3, stop codons, out-of-frame junctions, or ambiguous translated residues were removed. V3J clonotypes were defined as sequences sharing the same inferred V gene, J gene, and CDR3 amino acid sequence. Percentage overlap between repertoires was calculated by dividing the number of shared unique clonotypes by the size of the smaller repertoire. Three approaches were used to assess repertoire richness: RTK rarefaction, the Chao1 estimator, and Recon v2.1 estimates of unobserved clonotypes. OLGA was used to compute generation probabilities for all TCRbeta clonotypes that the gDNA method yielded from a few donors. This immuneACCESS table, as held by TCRdb, lists in-frame sequences with V and J called but not all clones. Of the missing ones, under half trace to an unresolved V gene in checked studies; the others have no known cause. D and trimming come from the DNA, and the V and J calls and clone size come from that table. This sample is represented by more than 1,200,000 clones; 98% of them were singletons. 0.36% of the sample lies in the top ten.

V is cut by 1 base and J by 2 bases, and the space between the germline ends is 9 bases. The germline V gene yields MNHEY for CDR1 and SVGAGI for CDR2. The CDR3 runs 14 residues from the cysteine to the phenylalanine. Only the CDR3 DNA is retained, 42 bases long and in frame from the first base. As regards this clone: Its antigen target is currently unknown. The input lacks base qualities; no much larger clone sits a single base away.

Here is what the overall study found, with its caveats: Rarefaction of sorted-subset datasets indicated incomplete sequencing despite the large sequencing depth. Across a few donors, around 5% of naive CD4, roughly 3.5% of naive CD8, under 2.5% of memory CD4, and approximately 0.42% of memory CD8 clonotypes were shared. Pairwise subsampling led to the expectation that sequencing depth would affect the degree of clonotype sharing among donors. Compared with non-shared clonotypes, the clonotypes found in all four sorted-subset donors had higher generation probabilities. Estimated clonotype richness was generally larger for naive than for memory subsets. The genetic and exposure-history diversity represented was limited by the small number of donors. Sampling was restricted to blood, and TCR repertoires in tissues likely differ from the TCR repertoires found in blood.

The V gene is TRBV6-5 and the J gene is TRBJ2-7, with the D segment identity uncertain. The TCR comes from a man aged 30-40 years in good health. Sequenced input: naive CD4+ T cells sorted from blood. The cell subset or site label on this specimen signifies: CD45RA+ positively selected. The CDR3 has the sequence CASSYWQRTYEQYF. Read as DNA, the sequence is TGTGCCAGCAGTTACTGGCAGAGGACCTACGAGCAGTACTTC.